The entry below describes one T cell receptor beta chain. Its antigen is undetermined. This entry is derived from a study of memory CD4+ T cells and cytomegalovirus serostatus. The length of the CDR3 is 18 residues. Germline CDR1 is SGHRS and CDR2 is YFSETQ. Single viable CD3+CD4+CD8-CD45RO+ cells were sorted as the memory CD4+ T cells. After thawing, CD4+ T cells were positively selected. The study's findings and limits: Each of 67 CMV-associated TCRbeta sequences occurred in one to five individuals.

Here immunoSEQ multiplex PCR was the method, and the copy in TCRdb shows in-frame clones only, minus some. The sample contains over 55,000 clones, roughly 80% of which appear only once. The V call is TRBV5-1, the J call TRBJ2-5; TRBD2 matches at 9 bases. The J call may be faulty, since TRBJ2-7 better matches the DNA end. The sample taken for sequencing was memory CD4+ T cells from blood. This clonotype originated in an adult in good health and CMV-seronegative. In DNA form, the CDR3 reads TGCGCCAGCAGCTTGTATGGGCCTAGCGGGACCCAAGCCTACGAGCAGTACTTC. It specifies CASSLYGPSGTQAYEQYF.